Listed here are 11 T cell receptor beta chains from one sample, sequenced in a study of regulatory T cells in long-lasting Graves disease. Stated time point: persistent/refractory GD, antithyroid drugs over 5 years with positive TRAb. After RNA was extracted from PBMCs, the TCR library was made from it. Arm-PCR of CDR3 regions and iRepertoire HTBI primers were the basis on which TCR beta libraries were built. MiXCR, run by TCRdb on the multiplex PCR reads, gives a single entry per CDR3 protein. This sample carries under 350,000 distinct CDR3 sequences, around a fifth of them seen once, and the ten largest clones take about 56%. The sequences come from peripheral blood mononuclear cells (PBMCs), collected when the disease was refractory, from a patient treated with antithyroid drugs. These receptors were taken from a female donor with Graves disease.

The V gene is TRBV28, the J gene TRBJ2-7, with 8 positions matching TRBD2. Germline lookup yields CDR1 MDHEN and CDR2 SYDVKM. The junction had 4 bases not matched to a gene; V was cut back by 6 bases and J by 0 bases. The CDR3 runs 14 residues. CDR3 bases: TGTGCCAGCAGGCGGAGCGGGAGCTCCTACGAGCAGTACTTC. It yields the protein CASRRSGSSYEQYF.

This clonotype appeared a few times. The V call is TRBV19, the J call TRBJ1-1; D not resolved. Looked up from germline, CDR1 is LNHDA and CDR2 is SQIVND (reference sequence). With 0 bases removed from V and 1 base from J, the gap between germline ends came to 9 bases. This CDR3 region has 15 residues. The DNA of the CDR3 is TGTGCCAGTAGTATAGATCTGGGTCGGAACACTGAAGCTTTCTTT. This translates into CASSIDLGRNTEAFF.

This clonotype has a count of ten or more. This chain joins TRBV7-8 and TRBJ2-7, with D possibly being TRBD1 or TRBD2 (5 bases each). Trimming cost V 3 bases and J 0 bases, with 15 bases left between them. This CDR3 region has 16 residues. Germline CDR1 SGHVS, CDR2 FQNEAQ. CDR3 bases: TGTGCCAGCAGCTTTAGTGGGACCTCAAGCTCCTACGAGCAGTACTTC. Protein product: CASSFSGTSSSYEQYF. Combining the CDR3 with reference TRBV7-8 and TRBJ2-7 gives the whole variable domain GAGVSQSPRYKVAKRGQDVALRCDPISGHVSLFWYQQALGQGPEFLTYFQNEAQLDKSGLPSDRFFAERPEGSVSTLKIQRTQQEDSAVYLCASSFSGTSSSYEQYFGPGTRLTVT.

This clonotype was counted many times. The V call is TRBV11-2, the J call TRBJ2-2; the D gene is possibly TRBD2 (6 bases). V was shortened by 3 bases and J by 4 bases, with 12 bases between the two germline ends. This CDR3 region has 15 residues. From germline, CDR1 is SGHAT and CDR2 FQNNGV. The CDR3 protein is CASSFNVGGTGELFF. The CDR3 nucleotides read TGTGCCAGCAGCTTTAACGTCGGGGGCACCGGGGAGCTGTTTTTT.

The chain couples TRBV7-9 to TRBJ2-7; D remains unclear. V was cut by 5 bases and J by 7 bases, with 15 bases left in between. This CDR3 contains 13 residues. Germline V gene sequence: CDR1 SEHNR, CDR2 FQNEAQ (reference sequence). The CDR3 bases are TGTGCCAGCAGCCCGCGGACCCCCGTGGAGCAGTACTTC. Protein sequence: CASSPRTPVEQYF.

This chain connects TRBV27 to TRBJ2-3, with TRBD2 matching 8 bases. Germline values: CDR1 MNHEY, CDR2 SMNVEV (reference sequence). Trimming took 4 bases from V and 2 from J; bases not matched to a gene: 5. The CDR3 loop spans 15 amino acids. Written as DNA, the CDR3 is TGTGCCAGCAGTTCAACTAGCGGTAACACAGATACGCAGTATTTT. It codes for CASSSTSGNTDTQYF.

The J gene is TRBJ2-5, the V gene TRBV20-1; D is possibly TRBD1 (5 bases). V was shortened by 6 bases and J by 4 bases, with 15 bases between the two germline ends. CDR1 DFQATT and CDR2 SNEGSKA come from the germline V gene (reference sequence). The CDR3 runs 13 residues. In DNA form, the CDR3 reads TGCAGTGCAACCGACAGCGCCGGAGAGACCCAGTACTTC. Translating it yields CSATDSAGETQYF.

The rearrangement links TRBV2 to TRBJ2-3; tentative D call: TRBD2 (6 bases). The CDR3 extends over 15 amino acids. Looked up from germline, CDR1 is SNHLY and CDR2 is FYNNEI. Trimming shortened V by 6 bases and J by 4 bases, and 17 bases separated the two germline ends. The CDR3 DNA reads as TGTGCCAGCAGCAACGAGCGGGCAGTTGCAGATACGCAGTATTTT. It codes for CASSNERAVADTQYF.

The chain uses TRBV4-3 and TRBJ1-5; D might be TRBD1 (5 bases). The CDR3 length is 21 residues. Looked up from germline, CDR1 is LGHNA and CDR2 is YSLEER. V was shortened by 2 bases and J by 0 bases, with 26 bases between the two germline ends. The CDR3 DNA follows: TGCGCCAGCAGCCAAACGGAATGGGACCCGATAGCAACTTATAGCAATCAGCCCCAGCATTTT. Translation gives CASSQTEWDPIATYSNQPQHF.

Many counts were recorded for this clonotype. The chain recombines TRBV6-2 or TRBV6-3 with TRBJ2-6; D is possibly TRBD1 (5 bases). V gave up 4 bases and J gave up 0 bases, with 7 bases separating them. CDR3 length: 15 amino acids. Germline lookup yields CDR1 MNHEY and CDR2 SVGEGT. The CDR3 coding sequence is TGTGCCAGCAGTTTGGGGCACTCTGGGGCCAACGTCCTGACTTTC. Encoded protein: CASSLGHSGANVLTF.

The chain is built from TRBV5-4 and TRBJ1-2; no definite D call. The CDR3 is 14 residues long. The V end was cut by 1 base, the J end by 3 bases, with 10 bases between. In germline, CDR1 is SGHNT, CDR2 YYREEE (reference sequence). CDR3 residues: CASSLSGPHYGYTF. CDR3 nucleotides: TGTGCCAGCAGCTTGTCGGGTCCCCACTATGGCTACACCTTC.